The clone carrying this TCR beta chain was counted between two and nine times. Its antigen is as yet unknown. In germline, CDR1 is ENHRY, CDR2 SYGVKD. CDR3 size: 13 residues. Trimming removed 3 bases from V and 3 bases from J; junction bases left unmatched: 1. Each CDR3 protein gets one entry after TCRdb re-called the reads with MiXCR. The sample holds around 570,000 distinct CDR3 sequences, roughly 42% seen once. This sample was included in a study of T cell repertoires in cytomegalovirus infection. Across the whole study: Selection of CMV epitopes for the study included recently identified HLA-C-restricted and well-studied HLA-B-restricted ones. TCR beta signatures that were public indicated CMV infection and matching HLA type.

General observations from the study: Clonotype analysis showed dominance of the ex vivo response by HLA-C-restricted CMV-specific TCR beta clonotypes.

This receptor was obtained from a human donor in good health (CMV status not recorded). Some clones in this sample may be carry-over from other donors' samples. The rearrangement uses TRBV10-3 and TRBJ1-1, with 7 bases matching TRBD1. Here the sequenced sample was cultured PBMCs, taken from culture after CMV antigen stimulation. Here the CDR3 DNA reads TGTGCCATCAGTGAAACAGGGGACACTGAAGCTTTCTTT. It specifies CAISETGDTEAFF.